This TCR beta chain was sequenced in a study of blood T cell repertoires in COVID-19. On the study more broadly: Italy, Spain and the United States were the sources of the convalescent and acute COVID-19 samples. T cells, B-cell-depleted T cells, or PBMCs provided the cDNA or gDNA that served as material.

In the authors' methods: Estimation of nucleated cell counts was performed using reference gene primer amplification. The table came from immunoSEQ multiplex PCR; TCRdb's copy has only in-frame clones and leaves some out. V, J and clone size reflect that table, while D and trimming were determined from the DNA. There are over 200,000 clones in the sample; over 75% occur only once, and roughly 5% lies in the top ten. Losses at the gene ends were 2 bases for V and 3 bases for J; bases not matched to a gene: 12. This CDR3 contains 17 residues. CDR1 and CDR2 (germline): MDHEN, SYDVKM. The sequenced material came from peripheral blood. V gene TRBV28 combines with J gene TRBJ1-1; TRBD1 agrees at 7 bases. The clonotype originates from a human donor in a cohort sampled during active COVID-19. CDR3 region: CASSLAFGAGGDTEAFF. The CDR3 DNA sequence: TGTGCCAGCAGTTTAGCCTTTGGGGCAGGGGGTGACACTGAAGCTTTCTTT. Full variable domain (missing parts from reference TRBV28 and TRBJ1-1): DVKVTQSSRYLVKRTGEKVFLECVQDMDHENMFWYRQDPGLGLRLIYFSYDVKMKEKGDIPEGYSVSREKKERFSLILESASTNQTSMYLCASSLAFGAGGDTEAFFGQGTRLTVV.